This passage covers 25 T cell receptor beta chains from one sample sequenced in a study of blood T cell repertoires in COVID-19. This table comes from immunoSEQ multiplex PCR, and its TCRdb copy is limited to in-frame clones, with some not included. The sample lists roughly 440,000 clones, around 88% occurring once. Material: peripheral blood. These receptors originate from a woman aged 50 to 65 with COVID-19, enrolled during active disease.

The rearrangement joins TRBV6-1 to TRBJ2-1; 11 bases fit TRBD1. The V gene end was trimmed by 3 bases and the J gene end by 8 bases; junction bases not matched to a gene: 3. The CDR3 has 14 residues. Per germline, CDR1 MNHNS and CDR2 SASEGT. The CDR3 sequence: CASSEDRGPDEQFF. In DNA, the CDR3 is TGTGCCAGCAGTGAGGACAGGGGGCCGGATGAGCAGTTCTTC.

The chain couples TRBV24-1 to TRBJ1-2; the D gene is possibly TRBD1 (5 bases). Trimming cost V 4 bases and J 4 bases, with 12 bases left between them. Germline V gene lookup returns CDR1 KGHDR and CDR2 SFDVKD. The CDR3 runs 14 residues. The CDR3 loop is CATSDGRVGYGYTF. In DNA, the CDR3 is TGTGCCACCAGTGACGGCAGGGTGGGCTATGGCTACACCTTC.

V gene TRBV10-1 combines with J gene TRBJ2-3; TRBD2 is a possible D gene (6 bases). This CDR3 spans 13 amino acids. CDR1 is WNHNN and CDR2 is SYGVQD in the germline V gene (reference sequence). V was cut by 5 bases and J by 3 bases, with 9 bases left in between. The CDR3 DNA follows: TGCGCCAGCAGTCCCGGGGGTACAGATACGCAGTATTTT. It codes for CASSPGGTDTQYF.

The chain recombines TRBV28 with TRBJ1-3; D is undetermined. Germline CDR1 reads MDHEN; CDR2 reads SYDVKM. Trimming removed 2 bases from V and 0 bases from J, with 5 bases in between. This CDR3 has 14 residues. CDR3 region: CASSLQVSGNTIYF. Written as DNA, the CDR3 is TGTGCCAGCAGTTTACAGGTCTCTGGAAACACCATATATTTT.

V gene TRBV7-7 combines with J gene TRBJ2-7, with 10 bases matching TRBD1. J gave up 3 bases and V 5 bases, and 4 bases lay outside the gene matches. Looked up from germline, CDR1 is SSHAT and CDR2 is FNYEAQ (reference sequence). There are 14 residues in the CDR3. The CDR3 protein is CASSPRTGGYEQYF. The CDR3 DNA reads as TGTGCCAGCAGCCCGCGGACAGGGGGCTACGAGCAGTACTTC.

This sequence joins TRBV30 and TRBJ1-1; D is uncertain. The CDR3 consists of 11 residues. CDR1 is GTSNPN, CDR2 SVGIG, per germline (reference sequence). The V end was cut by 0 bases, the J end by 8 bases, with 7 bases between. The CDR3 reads CAWSVQVEAFF. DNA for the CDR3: TGTGCCTGGAGTGTTCAGGTCGAAGCTTTCTTT.

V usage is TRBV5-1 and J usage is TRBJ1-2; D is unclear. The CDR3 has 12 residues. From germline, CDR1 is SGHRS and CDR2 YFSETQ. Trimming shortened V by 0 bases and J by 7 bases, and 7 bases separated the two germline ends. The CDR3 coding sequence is TGCGCCAGCAGCTTGGATTCGGGTGGCTACACCTTC. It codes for CASSLDSGGYTF.

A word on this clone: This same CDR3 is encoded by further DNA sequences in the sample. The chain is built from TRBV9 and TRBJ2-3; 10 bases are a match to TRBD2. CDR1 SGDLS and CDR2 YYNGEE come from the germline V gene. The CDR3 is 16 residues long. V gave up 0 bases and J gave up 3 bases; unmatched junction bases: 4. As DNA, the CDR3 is TGTGCCAGCAGCGTAGTGGCTAGCGGGGGAACAGATACGCAGTATTTT. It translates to CASSVVASGGTDTQYF. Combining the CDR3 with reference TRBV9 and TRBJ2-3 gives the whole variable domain DSGVTQTPKHLITATGQRVTLRCSPRSGDLSVYWYQQSLDQGLQFLIQYYNGEERAKGNILERFSAQQFPDLHSELNLSSLELGDSALYFCASSVVASGGTDTQYFGPGTRLTVL.

CDR3 sequence reads: CASGLVTEPTYEQYF. The CDR3 region has the DNA TGTGCTAGTGGTTTGGTAACAGAACCTACCTACGAGCAGTACTTC. J is TRBJ2-7 and V is TRBV12-5; no clear D. CDR1 is LGHNT, CDR2 FRNRAP, per germline. V was pared by 0 bases and J by 2 bases, with 11 bases between. The CDR3 runs 15 residues.

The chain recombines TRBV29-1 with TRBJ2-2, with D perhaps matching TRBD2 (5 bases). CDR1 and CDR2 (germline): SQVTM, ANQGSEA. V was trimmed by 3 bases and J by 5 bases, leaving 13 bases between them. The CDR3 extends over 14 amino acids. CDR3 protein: CSVEAPDSTGELFF. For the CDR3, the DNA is TGCAGCGTTGAGGCACCGGACTCAACCGGGGAGCTGTTTTTT.

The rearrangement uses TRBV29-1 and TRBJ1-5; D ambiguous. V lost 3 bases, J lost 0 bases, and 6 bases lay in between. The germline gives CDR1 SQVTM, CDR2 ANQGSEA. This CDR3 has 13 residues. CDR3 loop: CSVETDSNQPQHF. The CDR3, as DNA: TGCAGCGTTGAGACTGATAGCAATCAGCCCCAGCATTTT.

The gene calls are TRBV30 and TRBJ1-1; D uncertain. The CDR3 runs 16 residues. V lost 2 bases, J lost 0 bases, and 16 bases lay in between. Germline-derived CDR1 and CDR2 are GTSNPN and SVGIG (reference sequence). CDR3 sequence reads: CAWSQDYSNMNTEAFF. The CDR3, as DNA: TGTGCCTGGAGTCAAGATTACAGCAACATGAACACTGAAGCTTTCTTT.

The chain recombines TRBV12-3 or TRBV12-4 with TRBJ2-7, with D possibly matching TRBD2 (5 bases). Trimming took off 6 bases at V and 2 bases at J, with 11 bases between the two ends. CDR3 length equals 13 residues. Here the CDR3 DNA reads TGTGCCAGCAGCCGAGGGCGGGCCTACGAGCAGTACTTC. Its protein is CASSRGRAYEQYF.

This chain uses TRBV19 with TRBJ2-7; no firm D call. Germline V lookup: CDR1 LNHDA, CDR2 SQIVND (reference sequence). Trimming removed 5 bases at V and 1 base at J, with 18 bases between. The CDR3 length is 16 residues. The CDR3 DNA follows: TGTGCCAGTAGTCCGGTGCGTCGCCGAGAATCCTACGAGCAGTACTTC. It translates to CASSPVRRRESYEQYF. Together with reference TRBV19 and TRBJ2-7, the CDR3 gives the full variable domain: DGGITQSPKYLFRKEGQNVTLSCEQNLNHDAMYWYRQDPGQGLRLIYYSQIVNDFQKGDIAEGYSVSREKKESFPLTVTSAQKNPTAFYLCASSPVRRRESYEQYFGPGTRLTVT.

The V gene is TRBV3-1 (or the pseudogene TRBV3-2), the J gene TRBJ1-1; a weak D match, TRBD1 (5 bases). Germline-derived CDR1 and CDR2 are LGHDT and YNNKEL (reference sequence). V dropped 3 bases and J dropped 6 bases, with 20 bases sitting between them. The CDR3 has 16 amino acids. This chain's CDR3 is CASSHEFAREVPEAFF. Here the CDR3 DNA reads TGTGCCAGCAGCCATGAATTCGCCAGGGAAGTCCCTGAAGCTTTCTTT.

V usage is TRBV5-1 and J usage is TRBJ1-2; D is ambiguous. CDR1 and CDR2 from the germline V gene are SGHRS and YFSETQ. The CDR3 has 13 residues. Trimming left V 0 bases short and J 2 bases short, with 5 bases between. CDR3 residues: CASSLDTNYGYTF. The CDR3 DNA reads TGCGCCAGCAGCTTGGACACGAACTATGGCTACACCTTC.

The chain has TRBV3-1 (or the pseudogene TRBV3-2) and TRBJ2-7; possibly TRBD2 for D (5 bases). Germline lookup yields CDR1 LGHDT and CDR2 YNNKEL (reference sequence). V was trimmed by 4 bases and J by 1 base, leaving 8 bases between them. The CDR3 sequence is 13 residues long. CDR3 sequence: CASSPRVSYEQYF. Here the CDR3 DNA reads TGTGCCAGCAGCCCGCGGGTTTCCTACGAGCAGTACTTC.

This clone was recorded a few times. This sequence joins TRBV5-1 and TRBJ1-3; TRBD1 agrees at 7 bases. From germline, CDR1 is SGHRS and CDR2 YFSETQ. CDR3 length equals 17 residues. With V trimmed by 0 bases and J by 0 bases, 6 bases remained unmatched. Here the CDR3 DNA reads TGCGCCAGCAGCTTGGCCGGCAGGGGGGACTCTGGAAACACCATATATTTT. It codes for CASSLAGRGDSGNTIYF.

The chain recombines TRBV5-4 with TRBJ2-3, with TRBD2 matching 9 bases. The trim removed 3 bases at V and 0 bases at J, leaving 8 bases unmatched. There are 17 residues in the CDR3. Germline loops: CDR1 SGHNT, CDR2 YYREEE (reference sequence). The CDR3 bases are TGTGCCAGCAGCTCGCCGCGGGGGGGACTAAGCACAGATACGCAGTATTTT. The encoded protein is CASSSPRGGLSTDTQYF.

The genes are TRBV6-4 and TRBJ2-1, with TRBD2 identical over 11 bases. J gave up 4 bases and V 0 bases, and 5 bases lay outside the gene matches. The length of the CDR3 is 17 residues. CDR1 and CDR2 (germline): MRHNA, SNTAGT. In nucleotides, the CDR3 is TGTGCCAGCAGTGACTCCCCCGGGACTAGCGGATACAATGAGCAGTTCTTC. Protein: CASSDSPGTSGYNEQFF.

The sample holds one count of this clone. The CDR3 DNA follows: TGTGCCAGCATCGATGGTGGAGCGAGACCTCAGGGTGAGCAGTTCTTC. As protein: CASIDGGARPQGEQFF. This chain links TRBV2 with TRBJ2-1, with D possibly being TRBD1 (5 bases). Germline CDR1 is SNHLY and CDR2 is FYNNEI. V lost 7 bases to trimming and J lost 9 bases, with 25 bases between them. There are 16 residues in the CDR3.

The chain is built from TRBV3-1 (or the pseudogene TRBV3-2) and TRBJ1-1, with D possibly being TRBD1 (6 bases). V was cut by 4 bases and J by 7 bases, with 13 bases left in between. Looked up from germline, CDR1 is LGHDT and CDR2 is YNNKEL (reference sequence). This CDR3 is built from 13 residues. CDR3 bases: TGTGCCAGCAGCCCAGGACAGAGCGGTGAAGCTTTCTTT. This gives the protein CASSPGQSGEAFF.

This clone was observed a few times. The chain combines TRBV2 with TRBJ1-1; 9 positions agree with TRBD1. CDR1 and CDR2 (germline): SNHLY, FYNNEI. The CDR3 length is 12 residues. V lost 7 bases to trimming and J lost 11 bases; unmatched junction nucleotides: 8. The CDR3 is CASNLQGAWAFF. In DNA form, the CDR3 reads TGTGCCAGCAACCTACAGGGGGCTTGGGCTTTCTTT.

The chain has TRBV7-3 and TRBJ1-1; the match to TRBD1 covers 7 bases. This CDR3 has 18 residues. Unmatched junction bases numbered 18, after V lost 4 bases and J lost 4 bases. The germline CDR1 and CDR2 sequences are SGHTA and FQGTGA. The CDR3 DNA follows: TGTGCCAGCAGCTCCCACAGGGGCGGGATCGTTCAGGGCACTGAAGCTTTCTTT. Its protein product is CASSSHRGGIVQGTEAFF.

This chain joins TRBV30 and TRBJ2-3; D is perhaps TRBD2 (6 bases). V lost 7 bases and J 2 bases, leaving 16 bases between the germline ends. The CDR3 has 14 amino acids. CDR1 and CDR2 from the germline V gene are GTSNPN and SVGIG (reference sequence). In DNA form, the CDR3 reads TGTGCCTTAGAAACGGGGGAGGCCACAGATACGCAGTATTTT. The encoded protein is CALETGEATDTQYF. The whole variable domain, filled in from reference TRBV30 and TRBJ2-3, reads SQTIHQWPATLVQPVGSPLSLECTVEGTSNPNLYWYRQAAGRGLQLLFYSVGIGQISSEVPQNLSASRPQDRQFILSSKKLLLSDSGFYLCALETGEATDTQYFGPGTRLTVL.